This T cell receptor (beta chain) was sequenced during a study of prognosis after radiotherapy for stage I lung cancer. Study findings and constraints: Reportedly, TRBV and TRBJ gene usage varied with metastasis presence.

CT and PET/CT showed node-negative disease in all patients, who had no prior chemotherapy, radiotherapy or other malignancies. Blood was drawn (approximately 6 milliliters of peripheral blood) at each of two time points. Multiplex PCR, run in two rounds, amplified TCR beta CDR3 from genomic DNA. The first PCR round targeted every TRBV and TRBJ gene with specific primers. TCRdb recomputed calls from the multiplex PCR reads with MiXCR, one row per CDR3 protein. Among 11,000 or so distinct CDR3 sequences, just over 35% were seen once, and the ten largest hold roughly 50%. Details on this clonotype: Its matching antigen is unknown.

Germline V gene lookup returns CDR1 KGHSH and CDR2 LQKENI. This CDR3 contains 14 residues. The V end lost 3 bases, the J end lost 5 bases, and 13 bases lay between the germline ends. The receptor comes from a donor over 45 with non-small cell lung cancer. V gene TRBV18 combines with J gene TRBJ1-1; the D gene is possibly TRBD1 (5 bases). Here the sequenced sample was PBMCs, taken before or after stereotactic body radiation therapy (not recorded which). CDR3 sequence reads: CASSPGAGRTEAFF. The CDR3 DNA reads as TGTGCCAGCTCACCCGGTGCAGGGCGTACTGAAGCTTTCTTT.